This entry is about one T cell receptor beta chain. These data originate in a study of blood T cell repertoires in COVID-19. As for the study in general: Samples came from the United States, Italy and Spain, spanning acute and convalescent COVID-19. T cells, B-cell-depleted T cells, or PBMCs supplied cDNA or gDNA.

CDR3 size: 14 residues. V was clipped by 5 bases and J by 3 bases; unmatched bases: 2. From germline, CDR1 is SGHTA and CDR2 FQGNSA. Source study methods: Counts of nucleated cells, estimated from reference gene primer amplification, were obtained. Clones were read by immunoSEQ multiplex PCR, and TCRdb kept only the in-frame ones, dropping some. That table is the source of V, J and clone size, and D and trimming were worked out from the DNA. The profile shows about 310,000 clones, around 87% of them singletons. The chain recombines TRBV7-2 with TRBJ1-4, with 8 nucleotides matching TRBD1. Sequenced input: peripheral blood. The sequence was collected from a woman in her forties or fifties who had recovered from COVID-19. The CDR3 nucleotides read TGTGCCAGCAGCAAGGACAGGGCTAATGAAAAACTGTTTTTT. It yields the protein CASSKDRANEKLFF.